The present T cell receptor (beta chain) was sequenced within a study of blood T cell repertoires in COVID-19. Study as a whole: Specimens from acute and convalescent COVID-19 originated in the United States, Italy and Spain. The cDNA or gDNA used as material had been derived from T cells, B-cell-depleted T cells, or PBMCs.

Germline V gives CDR1 LGHDT, CDR2 YNNKEL (reference sequence). CDR3 length: 13 amino acids. J lost 4 bases, V lost 4 bases, and 0 bases had no gene match. The method was immunoSEQ multiplex PCR; TCRdb's version includes in-frame clones alone and lacks a portion of them. The sample includes under 150,000 clones, roughly 73% of them seen just once. The chain combines TRBV3-1 (or the pseudogene TRBV3-2) with TRBJ2-5; 10 bases match TRBD2. This clonotype originated in a woman aged 45-65 years with active or convalescent COVID-19. Sequencing was carried out using peripheral blood. CDR3 sequence: CASSLAGGETQYF. Here the CDR3 DNA reads TGTGCCAGCAGCCTAGCGGGGGGAGAGACCCAGTACTTC.